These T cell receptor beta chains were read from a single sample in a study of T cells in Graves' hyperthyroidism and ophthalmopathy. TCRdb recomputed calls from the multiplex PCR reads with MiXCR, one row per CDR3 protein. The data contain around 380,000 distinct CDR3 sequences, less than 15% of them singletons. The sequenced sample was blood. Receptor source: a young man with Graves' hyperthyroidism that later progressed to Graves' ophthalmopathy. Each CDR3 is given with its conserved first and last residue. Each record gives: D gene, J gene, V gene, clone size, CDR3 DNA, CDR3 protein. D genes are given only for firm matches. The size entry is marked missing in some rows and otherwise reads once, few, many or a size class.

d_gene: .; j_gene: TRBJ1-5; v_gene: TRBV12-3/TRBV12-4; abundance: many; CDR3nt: TGTGCCAGCAGTTTGGAAGGGAGTCAGCCCCAGCATTTT; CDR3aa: CASSLEGSQPQHF
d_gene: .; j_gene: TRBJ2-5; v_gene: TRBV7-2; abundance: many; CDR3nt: TGTGCCAGCAGCTTTTCGGTGAGGGGCGGGGAGACCCAGTACTTC; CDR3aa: CASSFSVRGGETQYF
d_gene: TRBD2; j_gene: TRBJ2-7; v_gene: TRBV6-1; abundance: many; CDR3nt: TGTGCCAGCAGAACGGGGGGACCCGCTTACGAGCAGTACTTC; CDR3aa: CASRTGGPAYEQYF
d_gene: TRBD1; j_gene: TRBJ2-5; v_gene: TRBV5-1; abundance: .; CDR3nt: TGCGCCAGCAGCGACGGACAGGGGGTCGGCTTAGAGACCCAGTACTTC; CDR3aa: CASSDGQGVGLETQYF
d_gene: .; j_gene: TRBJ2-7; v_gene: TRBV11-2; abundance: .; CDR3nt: TGTGCCAGCAGCCCCCCCCGGACAGCATACGAGCAGTACTTC; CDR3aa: CASSPPRTAYEQYF
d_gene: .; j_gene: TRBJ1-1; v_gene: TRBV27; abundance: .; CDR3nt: TGTGCCAGCAGTTCGATGGGGCCGATGAACACTGAAGCTTTCTTT; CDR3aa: CASSSMGPMNTEAFF
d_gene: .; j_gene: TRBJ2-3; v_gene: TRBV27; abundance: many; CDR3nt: TGTGCCAGCAGTTCCCCCCTCGCTAGCACAGATACGCAGTATTTT; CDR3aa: CASSSPLASTDTQYF
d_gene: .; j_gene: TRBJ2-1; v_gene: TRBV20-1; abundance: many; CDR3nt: TGCAGTGCTAGAGATTGGAGTGGGTACAATGAGCAGTTCTTC; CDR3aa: CSARDWSGYNEQFF
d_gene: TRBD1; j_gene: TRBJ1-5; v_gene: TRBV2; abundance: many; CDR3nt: TGTGCCAGCAGGGAACAGGGGCCTCAGCCCCAGCATTTT; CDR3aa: CASREQGPQPQHF
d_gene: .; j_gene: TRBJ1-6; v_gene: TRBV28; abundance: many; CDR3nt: TGTGCCAGCAGGCCCACGACCAGGGTACAAAATTCACCCCTCCACTTT; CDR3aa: CASRPTTRVQNSPLHF
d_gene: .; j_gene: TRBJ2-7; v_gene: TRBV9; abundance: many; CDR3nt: TGTGCCAGCAGCGTAGCCTGGGGGCAGACCTACGAGCAGTACTTC; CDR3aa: CASSVAWGQTYEQYF
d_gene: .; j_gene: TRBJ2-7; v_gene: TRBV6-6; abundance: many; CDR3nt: TGTGCCAGCAGTTACTCTCCGGCAGGGACCTACGAGCAGTACTTC; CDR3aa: CASSYSPAGTYEQYF
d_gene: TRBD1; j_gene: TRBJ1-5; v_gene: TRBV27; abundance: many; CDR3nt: TGTGCCAGCAGACTCACAGGGGGCACGGAGCCCCAGCATTTT; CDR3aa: CASRLTGGTEPQHF
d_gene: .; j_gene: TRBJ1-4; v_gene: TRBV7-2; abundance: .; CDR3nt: TGTGCCAGCAGCTTAGCCTATCGGTCAGACACTAAAAAACTGTTTTTT; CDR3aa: CASSLAYRSDTKKLFF
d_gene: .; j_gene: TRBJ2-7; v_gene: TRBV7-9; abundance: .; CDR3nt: TGTGCCAGCAGCTTAAACGAAATAGCGCGACCCTACGAGCAGTACTTC; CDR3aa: CASSLNEIARPYEQYF
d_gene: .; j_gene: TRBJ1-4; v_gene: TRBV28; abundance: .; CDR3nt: TGTGCCAGCAGGGGCAGGGGCTGGCATGAAAAACTGTTTTTT; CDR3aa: CASRGRGWHEKLFF
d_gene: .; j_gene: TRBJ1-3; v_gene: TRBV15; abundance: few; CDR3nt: TGTGCCACCAGCAGAGCGTCTACTGGAAACACCATATATTTT; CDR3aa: CATSRASTGNTIYF
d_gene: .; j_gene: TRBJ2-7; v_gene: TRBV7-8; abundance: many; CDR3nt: TGTGCCAGCAGCTTAGCCGAGACCGGGCAGTACTTC; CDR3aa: CASSLAETGQYF
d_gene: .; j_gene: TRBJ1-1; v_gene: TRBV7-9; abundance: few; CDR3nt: TGTGCCAGCAGCTTAGGGGGGGACCTGGCTTTCTTT; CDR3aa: CASSLGGDLAFF
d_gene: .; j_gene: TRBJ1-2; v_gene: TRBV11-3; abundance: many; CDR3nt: TGTGCCAGCAGCTTAGACCCGGAGGGGGGAAAAGATGGCTACACCTTC; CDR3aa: CASSLDPEGGKDGYTF
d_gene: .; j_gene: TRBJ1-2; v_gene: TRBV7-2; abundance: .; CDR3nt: TGTGCCAGCAGCTTAGAATCCATTAACTATGGCTACACCTTC; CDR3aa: CASSLESINYGYTF
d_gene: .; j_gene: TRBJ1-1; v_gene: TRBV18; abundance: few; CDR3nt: TGTGCCAGCTCACCTAACCCATTGAACACTGAAGCTTTCTTT; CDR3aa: CASSPNPLNTEAFF
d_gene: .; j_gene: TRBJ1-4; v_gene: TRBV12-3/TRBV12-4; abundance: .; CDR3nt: TGTGCCAGCACCCCCGGGCTAAGAGGTGAAAAACTGTTTTTT; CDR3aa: CASTPGLRGEKLFF
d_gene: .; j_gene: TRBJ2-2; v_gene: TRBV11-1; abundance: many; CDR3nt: TGTGCCAGCAGCCAGGGGCTTGACACCGGGGAGCTGTTTTTT; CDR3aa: CASSQGLDTGELFF
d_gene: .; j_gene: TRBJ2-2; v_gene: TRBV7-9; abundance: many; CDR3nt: TGTGCCAGCAGCTTTCTCACGACAGCGAACACCGGGGAGCTGTTTTTT; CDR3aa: CASSFLTTANTGELFF
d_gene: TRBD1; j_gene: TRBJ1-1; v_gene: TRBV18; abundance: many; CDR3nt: TGTGCCAGCTCCTCGGACAGGGGGCTTCAGGCTTTCTTT; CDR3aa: CASSSDRGLQAFF
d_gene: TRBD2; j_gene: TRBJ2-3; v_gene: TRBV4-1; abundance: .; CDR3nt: TGCGCCAGCAGCCAAGTGGGACTAGCGGGGCAAGATACGCAGTATTTT; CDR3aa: CASSQVGLAGQDTQYF
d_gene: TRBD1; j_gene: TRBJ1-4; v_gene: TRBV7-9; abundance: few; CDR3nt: TGTGCCAGCAGCTCGTATACAGGGGTGACTAATGAAAAACTGTTTTTT; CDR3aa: CASSSYTGVTNEKLFF
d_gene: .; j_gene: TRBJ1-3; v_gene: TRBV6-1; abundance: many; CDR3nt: TGTGCCAGCAGTACAACTGGGGACACCATATATTTT; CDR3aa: CASSTTGDTIYF
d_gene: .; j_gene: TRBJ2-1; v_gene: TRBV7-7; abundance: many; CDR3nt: TGTGCTAGCAGCCCGTGGACATGGGGATCATACAATGAGCAGTTCTTC; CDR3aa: CASSPWTWGSYNEQFF
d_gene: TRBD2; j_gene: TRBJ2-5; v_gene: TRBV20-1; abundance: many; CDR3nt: TGCAGTGCCCCGGGACTAGCGGGGGGTCGAGAGACCCAGTACTTC; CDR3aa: CSAPGLAGGRETQYF
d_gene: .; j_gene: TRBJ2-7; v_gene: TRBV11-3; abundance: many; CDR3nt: TGTGCCAGCAACGACGGGCGGGAGCAGTACTTC; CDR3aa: CASNDGREQYF
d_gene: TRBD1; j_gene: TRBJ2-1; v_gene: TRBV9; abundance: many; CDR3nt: TGTGCCAGCAGCGTAACCGGGACAGGGTCCTACAATGAGCAGTTCTTC; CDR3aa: CASSVTGTGSYNEQFF
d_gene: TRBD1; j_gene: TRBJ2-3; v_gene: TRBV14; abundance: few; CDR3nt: TGTGCCAGCAGCCAAGGGCGACAGGGAAGCACAGATACGCAGTATTTT; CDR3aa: CASSQGRQGSTDTQYF
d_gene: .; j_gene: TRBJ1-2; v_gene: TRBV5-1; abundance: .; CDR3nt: TGCGCCAGCAGCTTGGGGACAGTTAGGGTCGATGGCTACACCTTC; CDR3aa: CASSLGTVRVDGYTF
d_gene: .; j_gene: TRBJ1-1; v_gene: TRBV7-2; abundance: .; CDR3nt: TGTGCCAGCAGCTTAAGCACGGGACAAATAAACACTGAAGCTTTCTTT; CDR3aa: CASSLSTGQINTEAFF
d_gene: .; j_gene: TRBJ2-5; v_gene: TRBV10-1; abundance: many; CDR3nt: TGCGCCAGCAGTGATTCCTTGGTGGGCTCCCAAGAGACCCAGTACTTC; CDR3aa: CASSDSLVGSQETQYF
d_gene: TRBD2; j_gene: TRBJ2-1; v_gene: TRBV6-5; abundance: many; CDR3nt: TGTGCCAGCAGTTACTCCGGGACTACCTTCGGTAATGAGCAGTTCTTC; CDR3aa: CASSYSGTTFGNEQFF
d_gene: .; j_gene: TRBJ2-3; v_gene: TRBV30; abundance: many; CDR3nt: TGTGCCTGGAGAGCAGGGACCGCCTACACAGATACGCAGTATTTT; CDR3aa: CAWRAGTAYTDTQYF
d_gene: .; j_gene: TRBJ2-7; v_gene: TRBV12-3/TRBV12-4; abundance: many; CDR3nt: TGTGCCAGCCGCGGAGGGGGCAGGAACGAGCAGTACTTC; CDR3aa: CASRGGGRNEQYF
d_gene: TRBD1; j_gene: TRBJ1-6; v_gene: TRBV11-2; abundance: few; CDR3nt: TGTGCCAGCAGCAGGGGGCCGAATTCACCCCTCCACTTT; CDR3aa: CASSRGPNSPLHF
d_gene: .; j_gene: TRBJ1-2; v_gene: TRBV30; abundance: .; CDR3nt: TGTGCCTGGGACTCCCGGGACCTAAGGGGCTACACCTTC; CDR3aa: CAWDSRDLRGYTF
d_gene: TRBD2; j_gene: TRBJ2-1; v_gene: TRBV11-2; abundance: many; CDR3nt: TGTGCCAGCAGCTCACGGACTAGCGGGGGGGCAGGGGAGCAGTTCTTC; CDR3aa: CASSSRTSGGAGEQFF
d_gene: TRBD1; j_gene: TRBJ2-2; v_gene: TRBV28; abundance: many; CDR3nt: TGTGCCAGCAGCCTGGGGGGACAGGGGGCGGTCGGGGAGCTGTTTTTT; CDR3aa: CASSLGGQGAVGELFF
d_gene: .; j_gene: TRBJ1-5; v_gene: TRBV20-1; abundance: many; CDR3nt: TGCAGTGCTAGAGATGCACAGGGCAATCAGCCCCAGCATTTT; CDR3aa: CSARDAQGNQPQHF
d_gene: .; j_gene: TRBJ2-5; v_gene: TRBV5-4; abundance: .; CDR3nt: TGTGCCAGCAGCCTGAGGGACGGGCGGATTTCGGAGACCCAGTACTTC; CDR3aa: CASSLRDGRISETQYF
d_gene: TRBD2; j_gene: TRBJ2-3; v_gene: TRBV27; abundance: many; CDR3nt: TGTGCCACCCGGGGGGGGAGCACAGATACGCAGTATTTT; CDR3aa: CATRGGSTDTQYF
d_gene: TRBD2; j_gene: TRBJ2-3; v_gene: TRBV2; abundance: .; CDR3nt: TGTGCCAGCATCCTGGGACTAGCGGGGGGCACTAGCACAGATACGCAGTATTTT; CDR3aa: CASILGLAGGTSTDTQYF
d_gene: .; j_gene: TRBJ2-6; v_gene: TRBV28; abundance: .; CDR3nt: TGTGCCAGCCATTACGGGACCCCCTTGACTGGGGCCAACGTCCTGACTTTC; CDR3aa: CASHYGTPLTGANVLTF
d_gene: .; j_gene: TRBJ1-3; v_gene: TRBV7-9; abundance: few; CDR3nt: TGTGCCAGCAGCTTGTACCCTAGTGGAAACACCATATATTTT; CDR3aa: CASSLYPSGNTIYF
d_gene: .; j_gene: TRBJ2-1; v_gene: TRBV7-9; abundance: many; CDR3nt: TGTGCCAGCAGCTCCGGCGTGGGTAGCTCCTACAATGAGCAGTTCTTC; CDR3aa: CASSSGVGSSYNEQFF
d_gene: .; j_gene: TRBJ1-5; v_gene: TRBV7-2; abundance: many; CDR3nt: TGTGCCAGCAGCCCAGAGGTGGCAGCTAACCCCCAGCATTTT; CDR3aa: CASSPEVAANPQHF
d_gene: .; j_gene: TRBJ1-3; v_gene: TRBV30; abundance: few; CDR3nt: TGTGCCTGGAGTCCGGGCCAGAGCTCTGGAAACACCATATATTTT; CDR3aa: CAWSPGQSSGNTIYF